This T cell receptor beta chain was identified in a study of blood T cell repertoires in COVID-19. Overall study: Acute-phase and convalescent COVID-19 samples originated in the United States, Italy and Spain. Sample material is recorded as cDNA or gDNA derived from T cells, B-cell-depleted T cells, or PBMCs.

Authors' processing steps: Reference gene primer amplification yielded estimated nucleated cell counts. Sequencing was performed with immunoSEQ multiplex PCR; in TCRdb, only in-frame clones are kept and a portion is missing. That table furnishes V, J and clone size, whereas the DNA furnished D and trimming. The table records roughly 100,000 clones, 70% to 80% of them present only once. The CDR3 consists of 16 residues. Trimming stripped 4 bases from V and 7 bases from J, with 21 bases between. Looked up from germline, CDR1 is MNHEY and CDR2 is SVGAGI. This TCR came from a human donor with acute or convalescent COVID-19. The donor label of this sample is uncertain. Sequenced: peripheral blood. V is TRBV6-5 and J is TRBJ2-3, with a weak D call TRBD2 (5 bases). CDR3 nucleotides: TGTGCCAGCAGTTCCCGAGGGAGTATACATCATCATACGCAGTATTTT. Encoded protein: CASSSRGSIHHHTQYF.